This note documents a single T cell receptor (beta chain) sequence. Its antigen is as yet unknown. Produced via immunoSEQ multiplex PCR; TCRdb's table is partial and in-frame only. The top ten clones hold 2.5% to 3% of a sample with 65,000 to 80,000 clones, less than 85% of them seen once. CD3+CD4+ and CD3+CD8+ cells were FACS-sorted from thawed unstimulated PBMCs. The entry originates in a study of T cell clones after liver transplantation. About the study: TCRbeta sequencing after a pre-transplant mixed lymphocyte reaction identified graft-donor-reactive clones, later tracked in post-transplant blood.

General study findings and limits: Circulating graft-donor-reactive CD4 TCRbeta sequences fell significantly post-transplant in most of the 8 subjects.

Trimming removed 5 bases at V and 1 base at J, with 13 bases between. Germline CDR1 reads SGHDN; CDR2 reads FVKESK. This CDR3 spans 15 amino acids. This specimen consisted of CD4+ T cells from blood, obtained at the 22-month timepoint. The TCR was taken from a human patient who received a liver transplant. Among the T cells, some may be from the graft donor. The chain employs TRBV14 and TRBJ2-3, with D possibly being TRBD1 or TRBD2 (6 bases each). The CDR3 nucleotides read TGTGCCAGCAGCTTCTTAAGGGGGGGCACAGATACGCAGTATTTT. Translation: CASSFLRGGTDTQYF. Using reference TRBV14 and TRBJ2-3 for the parts outside the CDR3, the full variable domain is EAGVTQFPSHSVIEKGQTVTLRCDPISGHDNLYWYRRVMGKEIKFLLHFVKESKQDESGMPNNRFLAERTGGTYSTLKVQPAELEDSGVYFCASSFLRGGTDTQYFGPGTRLTVL.